Shown below are 8 T cell receptor beta chains from a single sample sequenced in a study of blood T cell repertoires in COVID-19. Sequencing was performed with immunoSEQ multiplex PCR; in TCRdb, only in-frame clones are kept and a portion is missing. The sample records tens of thousands of clones, approximately 90% being singletons. The sample was peripheral blood. The receptor source for this set is a male donor with acute or convalescent COVID-19.

This sequence joins TRBV6-5 and TRBJ2-1, with D uncertain. V was pared by 6 bases and J by 0 bases, with 6 bases between. Germline V gene data show CDR1 as MNHEY and CDR2 as SVGAGI. The CDR3 sequence is 13 residues long. The CDR3 here is CASRLSSYNEQFF. CDR3 nucleotides: TGTGCCAGCAGATTGAGCTCCTACAATGAGCAGTTCTTC.

This chain connects TRBV5-1 to TRBJ1-5, with D uncertain. Trimming left V 4 bases short and J 5 bases short, with 10 bases between. This CDR3 spans 13 amino acids. The germline CDR1 and CDR2 sequences are SGHRS and YFSETQ. Written as DNA, the CDR3 is TGCGCCAGCAGCCTTCACGGAGATCAGCCCCAGCATTTT. The encoded protein is CASSLHGDQPQHF.

The rearrangement links TRBV5-4 to TRBJ1-2; D is perhaps TRBD1 (5 bases). In germline, CDR1 is SGHNT, CDR2 YYREEE (reference sequence). V was pared by 3 bases and J by 4 bases, with 13 bases between. The CDR3 contains 14 residues. The chain's CDR3 is CASSSDGDFYGYTF. CDR3 bases: TGTGCCAGCAGCTCGGACGGGGACTTCTATGGCTACACCTTC.

This rearrangement joins TRBV5-1 to TRBJ1-6; D unclear. The V gene lost 4 bases and the J gene lost 6 bases, with 11 bases spanning the gap. The CDR3 runs to 14 residues. Germline V lookup: CDR1 SGHRS, CDR2 YFSETQ. For the CDR3, the DNA is TGCGCCAGCAGCCCCGGAGAAGTTAATTCACCCCTCCACTTT. This translates into CASSPGEVNSPLHF. Variable domain in full (rest from reference TRBV5-1 and TRBJ1-6): KAGVTQTPRYLIKTRGQQVTLSCSPISGHRSVSWYQQTPGQGLQFLFEYFSETQRNKGNFPGRFSGRQFSNSRSEMNVSTLELGDSALYLCASSPGEVNSPLHFGNGTRLTVT.

The chain couples TRBV28 to TRBJ1-4; no definite D call. Germline V gene data show CDR1 as MDHEN and CDR2 as SYDVKM. Trimming cost V 1 base and J 3 bases, with 18 bases left between them. This CDR3 comprises 18 residues. DNA for the CDR3: TGTGCCAGCAGTTTATTGGGTGGCTCCAACGGAGCTAATGAAAAACTGTTTTTT. This sequence encodes CASSLLGGSNGANEKLFF.

The chain has TRBV19 and TRBJ1-1; 10 bases map to TRBD1. There are 14 residues in the CDR3. CDR1 and CDR2 (germline): LNHDA, SQIVND (reference sequence). Unmatched junction bases numbered 5, after V lost 7 bases and J lost 3 bases. The CDR3 nucleotides read TGTGCCAGTACCCCGGGACAGGGGCACACTGAAGCTTTCTTT. Its translation: CASTPGQGHTEAFF.

The chain combines TRBV2 with TRBJ2-7; D uncertain. Trimming removed 6 bases from V and 4 bases from J, with 13 bases in between. CDR1 is SNHLY and CDR2 is FYNNEI in the germline V gene. CDR3 length: 13 amino acids. The CDR3 nucleotides read TGTGCCAGCAGCCCTAGGCAGATGTACGAGCAGTACTTC. Protein sequence: CASSPRQMYEQYF.

The chain recombines TRBV5-5 with TRBJ2-3; perhaps TRBD2 as D (7 bases). The CDR3 consists of 16 residues. V lost 0 bases and J 1 base, leaving 12 bases between the germline ends. From germline, CDR1 is SGHKS and CDR2 YYEKEE (reference sequence). For the CDR3, the DNA is TGTGCCAGCAGCTTGGGGCGGGGGCCGGGCACAGATACGCAGTATTTT. Translation gives CASSLGRGPGTDTQYF.